This TCR beta chain comes out of a study of CD8 T cells in Susac syndrome. Study-level results: Among people with Susac, CD8+ clonal expansion was greatest in TEMRA cells and active patients.

Comment on this clonotype: Its specificity is not known.

Reverse transcription used about 0.45 to 1 ug RNA and random hexamers. TCRdb recomputed calls from the immunoSEQ multiplex PCR reads with MiXCR, one row per CDR3 protein. Of roughly 100,000 distinct CDR3 sequences in the sample, around 94% were seen once. This CDR3 comprises 12 residues. The germline gives CDR1 DFQATT, CDR2 SNEGSKA (reference sequence). CD8+ and CD4+ T cells taken from blood had their TCR beta sequenced. TEMRA cells were enriched by FACS, and CD4+ and CD8+ T cells were negatively isolated. Sequencing was performed on CD8+ T cells from PBMCs. The sequence derives from a human donor with Susac syndrome. The chain combines TRBV20-1 with TRBJ2-1; D unclear. The CDR3 DNA follows: TGCGCCGCTCTGAGTGGCTACAATGAGCAGTTCTTC. As protein: CAALSGYNEQFF.